The 7 T cell receptor beta chains below all came from one sample that was sequenced in a study of T cells in Graves' hyperthyroidism and ophthalmopathy. It was RNA transcripts that yielded the amplified TCR beta CDR3 regions. The TCR CDR3 was amplified in a first-round RT-PCR using the HTBI primer set. TCRdb re-analysed the multiplex PCR reads in MiXCR, keeping a single row per CDR3 protein. This repertoire shows approximately 520,000 distinct CDR3 sequences, around a quarter found once; its top ten account for approximately 10%. The specimen was blood. These receptors were collected from a woman between 25 and 40 years old with Graves' ophthalmopathy.

CDR3 DNA sequence: TGTGCCAGCAACGGACAGGGATCCGAGCAGTACTTC. Translation gives CASNGQGSEQYF. The V gene is TRBV2, the J gene TRBJ2-7, with 8 bases aligning to TRBD1. CDR3 length: 12 amino acids. The germline gives CDR1 SNHLY, CDR2 FYNNEI. V shed 7 bases and J 6 bases; nucleotides not matched to a gene: 5.

The rearrangement joins TRBV10-2 to TRBJ2-7; D possibly corresponds to TRBD1 (6 bases). Trimming removed 6 bases from V and 1 base from J, with 16 bases in between. This CDR3 region has 15 residues. From germline, CDR1 is WSHSY and CDR2 SAAADI. The CDR3 DNA sequence: TGCGCCAGCAGGGAACCAGGGGATATATCCTACGAGCAGTACTTC. It encodes CASREPGDISYEQYF.

This clonotype was picked up a small number of times. A much larger clonotype is one base distant, so this may be a read error. The chain uses TRBV7-8 and TRBJ2-7; a weak D match, TRBD1 (5 bases). This CDR3 has 12 amino acids. V gave up 6 bases and J gave up 2 bases, with 8 bases separating them. Germline V CDR1 and CDR2: SGHVS, FQNEAQ. The CDR3 loop reads CASSARAYEQYF. As DNA, the CDR3 is TGTGCCAGCAGTGCCAGGGCCTACGAGCAGTACTTC.

The chain has TRBV20-1 and TRBJ2-7, with D unclear. The CDR3 runs 15 residues. Germline V gene sequence: CDR1 DFQATT, CDR2 SNEGSKA (reference sequence). Trimming shortened V by 0 bases and J by 3 bases, and 15 bases separated the two germline ends. The CDR3 coding sequence is TGCAGTGCTAGAGACGGTGGCCTGGGTTTCTACGAGCAGTACTTC. It translates to CSARDGGLGFYEQYF.

The chain links TRBV5-1 to TRBJ2-7, with D unresolved. V lost 2 bases, J lost 6 bases, and 12 bases lay in between. The CDR3 is 13 residues long. The V gene's germline CDR1 is SGHRS and CDR2 YFSETQ. The CDR3: CASSFYPLREQYF. The CDR3 nucleotides are TGCGCCAGCAGCTTTTACCCCCTCCGCGAGCAGTACTTC.

The rearrangement uses TRBV20-1 and TRBJ2-5; D unresolved. Germline CDR1 and CDR2: DFQATT and SNEGSKA (reference sequence). The CDR3 has 13 residues. Trimming took 0 bases from V and 0 from J, leaving 5 bases between them. Here the CDR3 DNA reads TGCAGTGCTAGAGAGGGCTACCAAGAGACCCAGTACTTC. Its protein product is CSAREGYQETQYF.

This clonotype was seen more than once but under ten times. A much larger clonotype is one base distant, so this may be a read error. The chain carries TRBV29-1 and TRBJ1-1; D ambiguous. V was shortened by 1 base and J by 0 bases, with 15 bases between the two germline ends. From germline, CDR1 is SQVTM and CDR2 ANQGSEA. The CDR3 sequence is 16 residues long. The CDR3 region has the DNA TGCAGCGTTGAAGCCGTACCTGACGAAATGAACACTGAAGCTTTCTTT. It translates to CSVEAVPDEMNTEAFF. The full variable domain, with the rest looked up from reference TRBV29-1 and TRBJ1-1, is SAVISQKPSRDICQRGTSLTIQCQVDSQVTMMFWYRQQPGQSLTLIATANQGSEATYESGFVIDKFPISRPNLTFSTLTVSNMSPEDSSIYLCSVEAVPDEMNTEAFFGQGTRLTVV.